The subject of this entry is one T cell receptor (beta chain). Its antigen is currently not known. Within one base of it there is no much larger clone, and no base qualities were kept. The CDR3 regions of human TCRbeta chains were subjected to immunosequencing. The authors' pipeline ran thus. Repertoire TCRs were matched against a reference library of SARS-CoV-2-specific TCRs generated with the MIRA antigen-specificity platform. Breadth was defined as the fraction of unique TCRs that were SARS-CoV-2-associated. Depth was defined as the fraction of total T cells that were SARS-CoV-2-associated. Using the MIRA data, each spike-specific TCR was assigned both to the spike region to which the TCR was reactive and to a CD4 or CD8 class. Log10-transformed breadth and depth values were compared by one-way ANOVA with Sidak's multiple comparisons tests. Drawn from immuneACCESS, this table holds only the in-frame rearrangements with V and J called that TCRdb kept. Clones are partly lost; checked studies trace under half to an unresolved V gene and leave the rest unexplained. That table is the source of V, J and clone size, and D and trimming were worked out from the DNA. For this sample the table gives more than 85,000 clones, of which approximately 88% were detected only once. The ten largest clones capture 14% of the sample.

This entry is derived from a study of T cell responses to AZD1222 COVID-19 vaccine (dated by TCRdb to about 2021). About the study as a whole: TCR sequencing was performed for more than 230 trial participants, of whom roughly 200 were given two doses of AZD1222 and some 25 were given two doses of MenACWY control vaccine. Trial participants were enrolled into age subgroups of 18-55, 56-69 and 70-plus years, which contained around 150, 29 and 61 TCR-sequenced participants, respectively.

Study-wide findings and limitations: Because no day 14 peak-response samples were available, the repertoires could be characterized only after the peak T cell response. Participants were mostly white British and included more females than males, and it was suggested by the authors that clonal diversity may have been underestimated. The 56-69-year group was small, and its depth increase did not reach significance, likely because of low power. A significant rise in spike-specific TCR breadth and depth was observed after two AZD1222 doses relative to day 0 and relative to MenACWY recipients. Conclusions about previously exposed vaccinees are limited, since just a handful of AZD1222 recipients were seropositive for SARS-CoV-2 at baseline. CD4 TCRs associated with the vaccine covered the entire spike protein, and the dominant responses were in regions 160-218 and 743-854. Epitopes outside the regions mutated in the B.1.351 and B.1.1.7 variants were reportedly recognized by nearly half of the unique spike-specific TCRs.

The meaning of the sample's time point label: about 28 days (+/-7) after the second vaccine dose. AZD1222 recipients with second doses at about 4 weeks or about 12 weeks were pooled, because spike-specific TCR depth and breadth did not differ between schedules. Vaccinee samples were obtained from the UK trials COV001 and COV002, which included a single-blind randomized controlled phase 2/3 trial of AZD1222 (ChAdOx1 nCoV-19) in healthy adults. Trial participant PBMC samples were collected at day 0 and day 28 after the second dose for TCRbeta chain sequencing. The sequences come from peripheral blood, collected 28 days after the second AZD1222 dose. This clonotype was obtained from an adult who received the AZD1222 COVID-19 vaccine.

Here is the DNA: TGTGCCAGCAGCGTAGAAAGTGGGGGGGCTGGAAACACCATATATTTT. Translated, it reads CASSVESGGAGNTIYF. The chain links TRBV9 with TRBJ1-3; the D gene is perhaps TRBD1, on 5 matching bases. V and J lose 0 bases and 2 bases, and a span of 12 bases separates them. The germline V gene sets CDR1 to SGDLS and CDR2 to YYNGEE. Inclusive of the bounding cysteine and phenylalanine, the CDR3 is 16 residues long. Of the read, only the CDR3 DNA is kept; its 48 bases are in frame from base 1.